This T cell receptor (beta chain) was captured in a study of blood T cell repertoires in COVID-19. The data were produced by immunoSEQ multiplex PCR, yet TCRdb's version contains in-frame clones alone and is incomplete. Among roughly 250,000 clones listed, about 87% were seen once. This clone was counted a single time. People in the exposed group encountered a COVID-19 case within 2 weeks before entering the study. This CDR3 is 15 amino acids long. CDR1 is PRHDT and CDR2 is FYEKMQ in the germline V gene (reference sequence). The germline V and J ends were trimmed by 0 bases and 2 bases, with 5 bases remaining between them.

The sequence derives from a man aged 45-65 years who had been exposed to COVID-19. V gene TRBV13 combines with J gene TRBJ2-6; D is undetermined. The sample comprised PBMCs or T cells enriched from blood (not recorded which). CDR3 coding DNA: TGTGCCAGCAGCTTAGGCACAGCTGGGGCCAACGTCCTGACTTTC. This encodes CASSLGTAGANVLTF.